Presented here are 26 T cell receptor beta chains from one specimen sequenced in a study of OX40 agonist ivuxolimab in advanced cancers. The library relied on the immunoSEQ multiplex PCR assay. Not all clones reach the TCRdb copy of this immuneACCESS table, which keeps in-frame sequences only. Checked studies attribute under half of the gap to unresolved V genes and leave the rest unexplained. The sample data list 120,000 or so clones, and about nine tenths of these were observed just once. About 0.3% of the sample is taken by the ten largest. Here the sequenced sample was CD4+ or CD8+ T cells sorted from blood, taken in a trial of the OX40 agonist ivuxolimab. These receptors all stem from an adult with an advanced solid tumor such as melanoma, head and neck, liver or kidney cancer.

The chain employs TRBV2 and TRBJ1-2; D is ambiguous. This CDR3 region has 12 residues. Germline V gene sequence: CDR1 SNHLY, CDR2 FYNNEI. V was clipped by 3 bases and J by 3 bases, with 5 bases between them. The CDR3 nucleotides are TGTGCCAGCAGTGAGAACGACTATGGCTACACCTTC. Encoded protein: CASSENDYGYTF. The entire variable domain, with the rest obtained from reference TRBV2 and TRBJ1-2, is as follows: EPEVTQTPSHQVTQMGQEVILRCVPISNHLYFYWYRQILGQKVEFLVSFYNNEISEKSEIFDDQFSVERPDGSNFTLKIRSTKLEDSAMYFCASSENDYGYTFGSGTRLTVV.

The chain links TRBV7-9 to TRBJ1-5, with D unclear. CDR1 and CDR2 from the germline V gene are SEHNR and FQNEAQ (reference sequence). The CDR3 is 16 residues long. Between the trimmed V and J ends, which lost 1 base and 0 bases, there was a span of 10 bases. CDR3 sequence (DNA): TGTGCCAGCAGCTTAGGAGGGTCATATAGCAATCAGCCCCAGCATTTT. Translation gives CASSLGGSYSNQPQHF.

J is TRBJ2-4 and V is TRBV29-1, with TRBD1 as a possible D gene (5 bases). Per the germline V gene, CDR1 is SQVTM and CDR2 is ANQGSEA. The CDR3 has 13 residues. Trimming left V 4 bases short and J 0 bases short, with 7 bases between. CDR3 in DNA: TGCAGCGTTGGGGGCCGAGCCAAAAACATTCAGTACTTC. The encoded protein is CSVGGRAKNIQYF.

The chain is built from TRBV19 and TRBJ1-5; maybe TRBD1 (6 bases). The germline V gene encodes CDR1 LNHDA and CDR2 SQIVND (reference sequence). The V end lost 7 bases, the J end lost 6 bases, and 19 bases lay between the germline ends. The CDR3 contains 15 residues. The CDR3: CASTPGALRGQPQHF. CDR3 sequence (DNA): TGTGCCAGTACTCCGGGGGCTCTAAGGGGTCAGCCCCAGCATTTT.

This sequence joins TRBV28 and TRBJ1-1, with a possible D match to TRBD1 (6 bases). Deletions cut 6 bases from V and 5 bases from J, with 16 bases between. The CDR3 has 14 amino acids. CDR1 is MDHEN and CDR2 is SYDVKM in the germline V gene. This CDR3 reads CASRTGHPKTEAFF. CDR3 nucleotide sequence: TGTGCCAGCAGAACGGGACACCCGAAAACTGAAGCTTTCTTT.

This chain connects TRBV9 to TRBJ2-1, with D possibly being TRBD2 (7 bases). V dropped 0 bases and J dropped 4 bases, with 20 bases sitting between them. The CDR3 has 18 residues. Per the germline V gene, CDR1 is SGDLS and CDR2 is YYNGEE. The CDR3 sequence: CASSVGGGPSGDYNEQFF. The CDR3 DNA reads as TGTGCCAGCAGCGTAGGAGGGGGTCCGAGCGGGGATTACAATGAGCAGTTCTTC.

The genes are TRBV4-2 and TRBJ2-2, with D maybe TRBD1 (6 bases). This CDR3 has 18 amino acids. The germline V gene has CDR1 LGHNA and CDR2 YNFKEQ. Trimming removed 0 bases from V and 0 bases from J, with 14 bases in between. CDR3 residues: CASSQDTGIAANTGELFF. The CDR3 DNA reads TGTGCCAGCAGCCAAGACACAGGGATAGCCGCGAACACCGGGGAGCTGTTTTTT.

The V gene is TRBV27, the J gene TRBJ2-7; possibly TRBD1 for D (6 bases). Germline lookup yields CDR1 MNHEY and CDR2 SMNVEV (reference sequence). The length of the CDR3 is 13 residues. V was pared by 5 bases and J by 3 bases, with 11 bases between. The CDR3 here is CASSKTQGYEQYF. CDR3 sequence (DNA): TGTGCCAGCAGTAAAACACAGGGCTACGAGCAGTACTTC.

The CDR3 loop is CASSINGNTEAFF. CDR3 DNA: TGTGCCAGCAGCATTAACGGGAACACTGAAGCTTTCTTT. The chain joins TRBV7-3 to TRBJ1-1; D is uncertain. CDR1 and CDR2 from the germline V gene are SGHTA and FQGTGA. The V end lost 5 bases, the J end lost 1 base, and 8 bases lay between the germline ends. The CDR3 totals 13 residues.

This chain connects TRBV7-2 to TRBJ2-1; possible D gene TRBD1, 6 bases. Germline-derived CDR1 and CDR2 are SGHTA and FQGNSA. The CDR3 sequence is 17 residues long. Trimming pared 1 base from V and 6 bases from J, leaving 19 bases between. The CDR3 DNA follows: TGTGCCAGCAGCTTAGTGGCACTAATAAGGACAGCCAATGAGCAGTTCTTC. Residues: CASSLVALIRTANEQFF.

The chain recombines TRBV7-2 with TRBJ2-3; maybe TRBD1 (6 bases). Trimming stripped 2 bases from V and 7 bases from J, with 13 bases between. Germline CDR1 SGHTA, CDR2 FQGNSA. This CDR3 has 14 residues. In nucleotides, the CDR3 is TGTGCCAGCAGCTTAACAGGGTTAGCGAATACGCAGTATTTT. Protein sequence: CASSLTGLANTQYF.

This clone was counted a few times. The rearrangement links TRBV7-6 to TRBJ1-6; D is possibly TRBD1 (5 bases). Trimming left V 5 bases short and J 0 bases short, with 14 bases between. Germline assignment: CDR1 SGHVS and CDR2 FNYEAQ. CDR3 length equals 17 residues. The CDR3 DNA reads as TGTGCCAGCAGCCAAACAGGAGCTAGCTCCTATAATTCACCCCTCCACTTT. This encodes CASSQTGASSYNSPLHF. The entire variable domain, with the rest obtained from reference TRBV7-6 and TRBJ1-6, is as follows: GAGVSQSPRYKVTKRGQDVALRCDPISGHVSLYWYRQALGQGPEFLTYFNYEAQQDKSGLPNDRFSAERPEGSISTLTIQRTEQRDSAMYRCASSQTGASSYNSPLHFGNGTRLTVT.

This clone was found a few times. The chain is built from TRBV6-1 and TRBJ2-1, with 11 bases aligning to TRBD2. The CDR3 loop spans 15 amino acids. J was trimmed by 3 bases and V by 8 bases; bases with no gene match: 6. In germline, CDR1 is MNHNS, CDR2 SASEGT. In nucleotides, the CDR3 is TGTGCCAGCTGGACTAGCGGGCGACTCTACAATGAGCAGTTCTTC. This encodes CASWTSGRLYNEQFF.

The rearrangement uses TRBV20-1 and TRBJ2-3; D gene ambiguous. The germline V gene encodes CDR1 DFQATT and CDR2 SNEGSKA (reference sequence). This CDR3 is 11 amino acids long. The V gene lost 3 bases and the J gene lost 4 bases, with 5 bases spanning the gap. The DNA of the CDR3 is TGCAGTGCTAGGGCTTCAGATACGCAGTATTTT. Its protein is CSARASDTQYF.

The rearrangement uses TRBV5-6 and TRBJ1-2, with a possible D match to TRBD1 (6 bases). V was clipped by 4 bases and J by 3 bases, with 13 bases between them. The CDR3 has 14 residues. Looked up from germline, CDR1 is SGHDT and CDR2 is YYEEEE. In nucleotides, the CDR3 is TGTGCCAGCAGCCCCGGGACAAACGACTATGGCTACACCTTC. Its protein is CASSPGTNDYGYTF.

This rearrangement joins TRBV19 to TRBJ1-5; TRBD1 aligns across 8 bases. Germline V CDR1 and CDR2: LNHDA, SQIVND (reference sequence). V shed 5 bases, J shed 0 bases, and the junction held 6 bases outside the gene matches. The CDR3 extends over 16 amino acids. The DNA for the CDR3 is TGTGCCAGTAGTCTAACAGGGACAGGTAGCAATCAGCCCCAGCATTTT. Translating it yields CASSLTGTGSNQPQHF.

The V and J genes are TRBV25-1 and TRBJ1-1; 7 nucleotides line up with TRBD1. The CDR3 has 14 residues. From germline, CDR1 is MGHDK and CDR2 SYGVNS. After removal of 2 bases from V and 5 bases from J, the junction contained 5 bases not matched to a gene. The CDR3 is CASSEEAGGTEAFF. CDR3 nucleotide sequence: TGTGCCAGCAGTGAAGAGGCAGGGGGAACTGAAGCTTTCTTT. The complete variable domain, with remaining parts taken from reference TRBV25-1 and TRBJ1-1, reads EADIYQTPRYLVIGTGKKITLECSQTMGHDKMYWYQQDPGMELHLIHYSYGVNSTEKGDLSSESTVSRIRTEHFPLTLESARPSHTSQYLCASSEEAGGTEAFFGQGTRLTVV.

This chain uses TRBV7-2 with TRBJ2-1; possible D gene TRBD1, 5 bases. CDR3 length: 11 amino acids. The V end lost 5 bases, the J end lost 10 bases, and 9 bases lay between the germline ends. The germline V gene has CDR1 SGHTA and CDR2 FQGNSA. CDR3 amino acids: CASSPRTEQFF. The CDR3 coding sequence is TGTGCCAGCAGCCCACGGACAGAGCAGTTCTTC. Variable domain in full (rest from reference TRBV7-2 and TRBJ2-1): GAGVSQSPSNKVTEKGKDVELRCDPISGHTALYWYRQSLGQGLEFLIYFQGNSAPDKSGLPSDRFSAERTGGSVSTLTIQRTQQEDSAVYLCASSPRTEQFFGPGTRLTVL.

As concerns this clone: Distinct nucleotide sequences in the sample also encode this CDR3. V is TRBV30 and J is TRBJ2-5; D is ambiguous. Germline loops: CDR1 GTSNPN, CDR2 SVGIG (reference sequence). The CDR3 is 11 amino acids. With 0 bases removed from V and 4 bases from J, the gap between germline ends came to 3 bases. CDR3 in amino acids: CAWSVGETQYF. The DNA for the CDR3 is TGTGCCTGGAGTGTCGGAGAGACCCAGTACTTC.

The chain is built from TRBV19 and TRBJ1-5; the D is unclear. The ends were cut back, 3 bases at V and 0 bases at J, with 9 bases in the middle. CDR1 LNHDA and CDR2 SQIVND come from the germline V gene (reference sequence). The CDR3 length is 15 residues. As DNA, the CDR3 is TGTGCCAGTAGTATGCAGGCGGATAGCAATCAGCCCCAGCATTTT. Encoded protein: CASSMQADSNQPQHF.

This clone was counted once. The V gene is TRBV4-3, the J gene TRBJ2-2; 9 bases fit TRBD1. CDR1 and CDR2 (germline): LGHNA, YSLEER. The CDR3 covers 15 residues. The V and J ends lost 6 bases and 3 bases, in that order; junction bases with no gene match: 5. The CDR3 DNA reads TGCGCCAGCAGACCCACAGGGGGCCACACCGGGGAGCTGTTTTTT. Translating it yields CASRPTGGHTGELFF.

J is TRBJ2-7 and V is TRBV30; 7 bases map to TRBD1. This CDR3 contains 12 residues. The germline CDR1 and CDR2 sequences are GTSNPN and SVGIG (reference sequence). V shed 5 bases, J shed 10 bases, and the junction held 11 bases outside the gene matches. CDR3: CAWDRVSTRQYF. DNA for the CDR3: TGTGCCTGGGACAGGGTTAGTACGCGACAGTACTTC.

Written as DNA, the CDR3 is TGTGCCAGTTTTCTGAACACTGAAGCTTTCTTT. Protein sequence: CASFLNTEAFF. This rearrangement joins TRBV19 to TRBJ1-1; D is unresolved. This CDR3 has 11 residues. CDR1 and CDR2 (germline): LNHDA, SQIVND (reference sequence). Trimming shortened V by 8 bases and J by 0 bases, and 4 bases separated the two germline ends.

The V gene is TRBV5-4, the J gene TRBJ2-3; either TRBD1 or TRBD2 may fit D (7 bases each). Germline V gene sequence: CDR1 SGHNT, CDR2 YYREEE (reference sequence). CDR3 length: 16 residues. The germline V and J ends were trimmed by 7 bases and 0 bases, with 18 bases remaining between them. In DNA, the CDR3 is TGTGCCAGCGCCCCAGGGGGGGAGATTAGCACAGATACGCAGTATTTT. Its protein is CASAPGGEISTDTQYF.

The chain carries TRBV10-3 and TRBJ1-5; 10 positions match TRBD1. The V gene end was trimmed by 10 bases and the J gene end by 4 bases; junction bases not matched to a gene: 4. CDR1 and CDR2 from the germline V gene are ENHRY and SYGVKD. This CDR3 contains 13 residues. CDR3 bases: TGTGCCACACGGACAGGGGGGAATCAGCCCCAGCATTTT. This translates into CATRTGGNQPQHF.

V is TRBV19 and J is TRBJ2-3; possible D gene TRBD1, 5 bases. The V end lost 3 bases, the J end lost 0 bases, and 10 bases lay between the germline ends. Germline V CDR1 and CDR2: LNHDA, SQIVND (reference sequence). This CDR3 contains 15 residues. CDR3 residues: CASSMAPGSTDTQYF. The CDR3 nucleotides read TGTGCCAGTAGTATGGCGCCAGGGAGCACAGATACGCAGTATTTT.